The T cell receptor (beta chain) described here comes from a study of blood T cell repertoires in COVID-19. Per the original methods: Amplified reference gene primers provided the basis for estimating nucleated cell counts. TCRdb keeps only in-frame clones here, not all; method: immunoSEQ multiplex PCR. The DNA was the basis for D and trimming; V, J and clone size are from that table. Of under 300,000 clones in the sample, approximately 81% were seen once. J was trimmed by 6 bases and V by 5 bases; bases with no gene match: 4. Germline V lookup: CDR1 SGHTA, CDR2 FQGTGA. The CDR3 consists of 14 residues. Study members were between roughly 18 and 100 years old and lived in 20 to 30 US regions. Which cohort a participant joined came from the clinical history participants gave.

The sequenced material came from PBMCs or T cells enriched from blood (not recorded which). This receptor was obtained from a woman aged 45-60 years who had been exposed to COVID-19. The chain uses TRBV7-3 and TRBJ2-1; TRBD1 agrees at 10 bases. The CDR3 coding sequence is TGTGCCAGCAGCCCTCGGACAGGGGGCAATGAGCAGTTCTTC. Protein sequence: CASSPRTGGNEQFF.